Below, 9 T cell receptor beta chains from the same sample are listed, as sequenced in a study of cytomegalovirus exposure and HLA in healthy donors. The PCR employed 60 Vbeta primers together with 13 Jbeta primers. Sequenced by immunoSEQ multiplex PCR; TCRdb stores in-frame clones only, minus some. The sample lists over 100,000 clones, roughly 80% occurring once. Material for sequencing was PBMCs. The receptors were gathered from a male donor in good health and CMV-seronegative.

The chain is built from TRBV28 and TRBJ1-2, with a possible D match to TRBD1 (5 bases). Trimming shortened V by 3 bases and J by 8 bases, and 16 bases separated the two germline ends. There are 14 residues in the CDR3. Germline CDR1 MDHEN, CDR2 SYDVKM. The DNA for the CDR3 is TGTGCCAGCAGTTTTAATCCGGGGACTACCGGCTACACCTTC. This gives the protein CASSFNPGTTGYTF.

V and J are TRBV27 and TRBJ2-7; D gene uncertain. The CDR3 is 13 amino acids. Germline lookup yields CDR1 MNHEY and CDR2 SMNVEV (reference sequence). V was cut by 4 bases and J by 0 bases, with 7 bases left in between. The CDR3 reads CASSSRSSYEQYF. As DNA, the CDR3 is TGTGCCAGCAGTTCGAGGAGCTCCTACGAGCAGTACTTC.

CDR3 amino acids: CSVLVLTGPSYEQYF. DNA of the CDR3: TGCAGCGTTCTCGTTCTAACAGGCCCCTCCTACGAGCAGTACTTC. The chain links TRBV29-1 to TRBJ2-7; possibly TRBD1 for D (5 bases). Germline V CDR1 and CDR2: SQVTM, ANQGSEA. V was shortened by 5 bases and J by 0 bases, with 17 bases between the two germline ends. The CDR3 runs 15 residues.

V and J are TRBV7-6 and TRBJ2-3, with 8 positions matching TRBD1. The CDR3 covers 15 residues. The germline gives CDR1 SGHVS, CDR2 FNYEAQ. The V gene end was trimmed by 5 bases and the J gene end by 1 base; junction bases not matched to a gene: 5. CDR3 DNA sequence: TGTGCCAGCAGCCCAGGGGGCTGGGGCACAGATACGCAGTATTTT. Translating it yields CASSPGGWGTDTQYF.

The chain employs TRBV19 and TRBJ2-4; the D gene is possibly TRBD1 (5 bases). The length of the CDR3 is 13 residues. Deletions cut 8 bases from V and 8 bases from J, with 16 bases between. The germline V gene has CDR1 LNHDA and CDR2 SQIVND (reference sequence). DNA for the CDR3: TGTGCCAGTGGGTGGGGCGCTGGCGACATTCAGTACTTC. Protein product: CASGWGAGDIQYF.

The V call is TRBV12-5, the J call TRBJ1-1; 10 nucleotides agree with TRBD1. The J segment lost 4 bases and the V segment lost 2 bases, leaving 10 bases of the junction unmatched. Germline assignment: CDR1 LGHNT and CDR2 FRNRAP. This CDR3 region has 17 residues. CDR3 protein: CASGLSSRTGGFTEAFF. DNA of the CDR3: TGTGCTAGTGGTTTGTCGTCCCGGACAGGGGGTTTCACTGAAGCTTTCTTT.

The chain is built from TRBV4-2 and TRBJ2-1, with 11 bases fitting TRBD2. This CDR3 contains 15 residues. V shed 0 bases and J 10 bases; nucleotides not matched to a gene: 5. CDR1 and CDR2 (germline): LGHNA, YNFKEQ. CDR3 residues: CASSQELAGVDEQFF. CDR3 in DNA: TGTGCCAGCAGCCAAGAACTAGCGGGAGTCGACGAGCAGTTCTTC.

The DNA for the CDR3 is TGTGCCAGCAGCCTGGGGGCGGCTGGAAACACCATATATTTT. As protein: CASSLGAAGNTIYF. The V and J genes are TRBV14 and TRBJ1-3; maybe TRBD1 (6 bases). This CDR3 contains 14 residues. Per the germline V gene, CDR1 is SGHDN and CDR2 is FVKESK. The germline V and J ends were trimmed by 4 bases and 2 bases, with 9 bases remaining between them.

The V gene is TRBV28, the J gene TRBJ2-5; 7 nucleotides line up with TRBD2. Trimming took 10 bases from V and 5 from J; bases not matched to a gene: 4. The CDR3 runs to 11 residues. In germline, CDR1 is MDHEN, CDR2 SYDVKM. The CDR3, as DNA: TGTGCCACCTACGGGGGGGAGACCCAGTACTTC. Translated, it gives CATYGGETQYF.